This TCR beta chain was identified in a study of blood T cell repertoires in COVID-19. The wider study: COVID-19 samples collected from the United States, Italy and Spain covered acute and convalescent phases. PBMCs, B-cell-depleted T cells, or T cells were the source of the cDNA or gDNA that made up the material.

In the original workflow: Amplification of reference gene primers was used by the study to estimate nucleated cell counts. The data were produced by immunoSEQ multiplex PCR, yet TCRdb's version contains in-frame clones alone and is incomplete. The V and J calls and clone size are taken from that table; D and trimming were inferred from the DNA. The repertoire consists of about 500,000 clones, with roughly nine tenths occurring once and the leading ten covering 7.5% to 9%. J gave up 5 bases and V 6 bases, and 3 bases lay outside the gene matches. Germline values: CDR1 WNHNN, CDR2 SYGVQD (reference sequence). This CDR3 comprises 13 residues. Patients from Seattle were sampled longitudinally, starting during active infection.

The sequence was obtained from a woman between 45 and 65 years old with COVID-19, enrolled during active disease. This chain joins TRBV10-1 and TRBJ2-7; TRBD2 matches at 11 bases. Sequenced: peripheral blood. The CDR3 is CASSSSGGNEQYF. Here the CDR3 DNA reads TGCGCCAGCAGCTCTAGCGGGGGGAACGAGCAGTACTTC.